This entry features one T cell receptor beta chain sequence. Its cognate antigen is unknown. The sample comes from a study of T cell responses to AZD1222 COVID-19 vaccine. Only in-frame clones appear in the TCRdb table, and some are missing; sequencing was by immunoSEQ multiplex PCR. This sample has some 150,000 clones, with approximately 90% found just once. Study outcomes and limitations: The donor cohort was predominantly white British with a female majority, and clonal diversity may have been underestimated.

The sample consisted of peripheral blood, taken on day 0 of MenACWY control vaccination. The receptor comes from an adult in good health.

The DNA of the CDR3 is TGTGCCAGCAGCTTCCGTATTATGAACACTGAAGCTTTCTTT. It yields the protein CASSFRIMNTEAFF. J is TRBJ1-1 and V is TRBV7-2; D gene ambiguous. The germline gives CDR1 SGHTA, CDR2 FQGNSA. The CDR3 spans 14 residues. Trimming cost V 3 bases and J 0 bases, with 8 bases left between them.